These 3 T cell receptor beta chains share one sample of origin, sequenced in a study of CXCR3-negative and CXCR3-positive naive CD8 T cells. Study outcomes and limitations: Relative to CXCR3-negative naive cells, CXCR3-positive naive cells had more hydrophobic TRB CDR3s.

Their target antigens are unknown. The method, 5' RACE with UMI labels, was used to prepare the TRB cDNA libraries. TCRdb reprocessed the 5' RACE reads, keeping one entry per CDR3 protein, no DNA. This sample's table reports roughly 60,000 distinct CDR3 sequences. Material for sequencing was naive CXCR3+ CD8+ T cells from blood. Subset defined: CD45RO-CCR7+CD27+CD95- naive CD8+ T cells expressing CXCR3 (TNR3+). These receptors came from a human donor in good health. Some clones in this sample may be carry-over from other donors' samples.

The J gene is TRBJ2-7, the V gene TRBV20-1. This CDR3 comprises 14 residues. Germline CDR1 reads DFQATT; CDR2 reads SNEGSKA (reference sequence). The CDR3 loop reads CSAIRSQVGLEQYF.

The J gene is TRBJ2-7, the V gene TRBV25-1; TCRdb's D gene call, TRBD1, goes unchecked for lack of DNA. There are 15 residues in the CDR3. Germline V gene sequence: CDR1 MGHDK, CDR2 SYGVNS. The CDR3 spells CASSRRTGTLNEQYF.

The chain combines TRBV10-3 with TRBJ2-1; TCRdb's D gene call, TRBD2, goes unchecked for lack of DNA. CDR1 and CDR2 (germline): ENHRY, SYGVKD. The CDR3 totals 14 residues. The CDR3 loop is CAIASGGLYNEQFF.